Sequencing of this T cell receptor beta chain was carried out in a study of somatic mutations in cytotoxic T cells in rheumatoid arthritis. The CDR3 has 17 amino acids. V lost 4 bases to trimming and J lost 4 bases, with 17 bases between them. Germline CDR1 reads SGHTA; CDR2 reads FQGNSA. Profiled with immunoSEQ multiplex PCR; TCRdb holds only in-frame clones, not every one. Of approximately 3,000 clones listed, about 94% are singletons. This clonotype was sampled from a woman between 18 and 29 years old with rheumatoid arthritis. The material sequenced was CD8+ T cells sorted from blood. The gene calls are TRBV7-2 and TRBJ2-6; maybe TRBD2 (6 bases). DNA of the CDR3: TGTGCCAGCAGCTACCTAATAGGAGGGACGGGGGCCAACGTCCTGACTTTC. Its protein is CASSYLIGGTGANVLTF.